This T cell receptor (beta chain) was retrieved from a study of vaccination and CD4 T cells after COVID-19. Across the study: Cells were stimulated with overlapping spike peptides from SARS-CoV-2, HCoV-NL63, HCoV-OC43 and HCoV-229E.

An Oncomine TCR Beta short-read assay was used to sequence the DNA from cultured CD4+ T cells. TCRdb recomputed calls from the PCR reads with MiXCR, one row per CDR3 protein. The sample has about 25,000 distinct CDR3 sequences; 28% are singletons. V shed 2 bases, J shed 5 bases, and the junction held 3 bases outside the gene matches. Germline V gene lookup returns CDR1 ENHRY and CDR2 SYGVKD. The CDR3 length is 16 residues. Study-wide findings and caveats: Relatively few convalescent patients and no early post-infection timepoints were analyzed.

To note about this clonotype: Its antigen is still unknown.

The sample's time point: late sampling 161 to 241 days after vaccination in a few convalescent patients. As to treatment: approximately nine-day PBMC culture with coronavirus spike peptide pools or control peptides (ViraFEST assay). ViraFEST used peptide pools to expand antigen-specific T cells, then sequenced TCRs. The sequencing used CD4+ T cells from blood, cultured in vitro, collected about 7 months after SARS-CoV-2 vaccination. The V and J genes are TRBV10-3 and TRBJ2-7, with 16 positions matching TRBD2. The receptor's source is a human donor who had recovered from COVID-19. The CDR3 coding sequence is TGTGCCATCAGTGAGACAGGGACTAGCGGGAGGGACGAGCAGTACTTC. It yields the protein CAISETGTSGRDEQYF.